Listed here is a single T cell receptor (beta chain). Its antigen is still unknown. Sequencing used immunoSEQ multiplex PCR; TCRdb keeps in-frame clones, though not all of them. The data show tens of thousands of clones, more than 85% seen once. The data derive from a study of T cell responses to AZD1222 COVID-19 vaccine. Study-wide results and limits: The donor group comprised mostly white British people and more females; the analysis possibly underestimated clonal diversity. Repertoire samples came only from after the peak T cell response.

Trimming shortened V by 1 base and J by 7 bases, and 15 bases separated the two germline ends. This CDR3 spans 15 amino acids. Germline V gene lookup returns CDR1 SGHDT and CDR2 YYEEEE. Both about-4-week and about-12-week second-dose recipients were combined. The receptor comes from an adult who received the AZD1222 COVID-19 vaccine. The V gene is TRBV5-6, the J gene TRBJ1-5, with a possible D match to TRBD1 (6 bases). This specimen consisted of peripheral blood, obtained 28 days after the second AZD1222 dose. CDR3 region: CASSLRQALGQPQHF. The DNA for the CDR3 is TGTGCCAGCAGCTTGAGACAGGCTCTCGGGCAGCCCCAGCATTTT. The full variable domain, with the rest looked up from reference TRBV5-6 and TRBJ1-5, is DAGVTQSPTHLIKTRGQQVTLRCSPKSGHDTVSWYQQALGQGPQFIFQYYEEEERQRGNFPDRFSGHQFPNYSSELNVNALLLGDSALYLCASSLRQALGQPQHFGDGTRLSIL.